This is a list of T cell receptor beta chains from one sample in a study of OX40 agonist ivuxolimab in advanced cancers. Sequencing used immunoSEQ multiplex PCR; TCRdb keeps in-frame clones, though not all of them. The table includes tens of thousands of clones, about 89% detected once. This specimen consisted of CD4+ or CD8+ T cells sorted from blood, obtained in a trial of the OX40 agonist ivuxolimab. Receptors were obtained from an adult with an advanced solid tumor such as melanoma, head and neck, liver or kidney cancer. The CDR3 runs from the conserved cysteine through the conserved F or W. The D gene is left open where the match is weak. Rows may omit the clone size; those that give it use once, few, many or a size class.

abundance	d_gene	len	v_gene	j_gene	CDR3aa	CDR3nt
few	-	14	TRBV6-6	TRBJ2-2	CASVRRENTGELFF	TGTGCCAGCGTTCGTAGGGAGAACACCGGGGAGCTGTTTTTT
-	-	16	TRBV25-1	TRBJ1-1	CASSAEGWGMNTEAFF	TGTGCCAGCAGTGCGGAGGGCTGGGGTATGAACACTGAAGCTTTCTTT
-	-	12	TRBV2	TRBJ2-7	CASSLDLYEQYF	TGTGCCAGCAGTCTGGACTTGTACGAGCAGTACTTC
-	TRBD2	14	TRBV6-5	TRBJ2-7	CATRGLAGSYEQYF	TGTGCCACCCGCGGGCTAGCGGGATCCTACGAGCAGTACTTC
-	TRBD2	17	TRBV7-7	TRBJ2-5	CASSANPGLAGAETQYF	TGTGCTAGCAGCGCCAACCCGGGACTAGCGGGGGCAGAGACCCAGTACTTC
-	-	14	TRBV6-6	TRBJ1-5	CASSPPSGEQPQHF	TGTGCCAGCAGTCCCCCCAGTGGCGAGCAGCCCCAGCATTTT
-	TRBD2	15	TRBV12-5	TRBJ2-1	CASGPGTSGYNEQFF	TGTGCTAGTGGGCCAGGGACTAGCGGCTACAATGAGCAGTTCTTC
-	TRBD1	15	TRBV6-5	TRBJ2-7	CASRKLRGQEYEQYF	TGTGCCAGCAGAAAGCTTAGGGGACAGGAATACGAGCAGTACTTC
-	TRBD1	15	TRBV7-9	TRBJ1-4	CASSRDRVKNEKLFF	TGTGCCAGCAGCCGCGACAGGGTAAAAAATGAAAAACTGTTTTTT
-	-	12	TRBV15	TRBJ2-3	CATSRRGDTQYF	TGTGCCACCAGCAGACGCGGAGATACGCAGTATTTT
-	-	15	TRBV4-2	TRBJ1-3	CASSQVGVSGNTIYF	TGTGCCAGCAGCCAAGTGGGGGTCTCTGGAAACACCATATATTTT
-	-	16	TRBV6-1	TRBJ2-1	CASSEGGAGAYNEQFF	TGTGCCAGCAGTGAAGGGGGGGCAGGGGCCTACAATGAGCAGTTCTTC
-	TRBD1	15	TRBV28	TRBJ2-7	CASSLPGTGGYEQYF	TGTGCCAGCAGTTTACCCGGGACAGGGGGCTACGAGCAGTACTTC
-	-	12	TRBV7-9	TRBJ1-1	CASSLEATEAFF	TGTGCCAGCAGCTTAGAGGCCACTGAAGCTTTCTTT
-	TRBD1	14	TRBV4-1	TRBJ2-2	CASRGGAWTGELFF	TGCGCCAGCAGAGGGGGCGCATGGACCGGGGAGCTGTTTTTT
-	-	14	TRBV2	TRBJ2-7	CASRPGLTYYEQYF	TGTGCCAGCCGTCCGGGATTAACTTACTACGAGCAGTACTTC
-	TRBD1	14	TRBV5-5	TRBJ1-3	CASNRGSSGNTIYF	TGTGCCAGCAACAGGGGAAGTTCTGGAAACACCATATATTTT
-	-	16	TRBV21-1	TRBJ2-1	CASSKELAGDINEQFF	TGTGCCAGCAGCAAAGAACTAGCGGGAGATATCAATGAGCAGTTCTTC
-	-	15	TRBV5-1	TRBJ2-3	CASSNTGFTADTQYF	TGCGCCAGCAGCAATACAGGGTTCACGGCAGATACGCAGTATTTT
-	-	15	TRBV5-1	TRBJ2-2	CASSLGQENTGELFF	TGCGCCAGCAGCTTGGGACAGGAGAACACCGGGGAGCTGTTTTTT
-	-	14	TRBV5-1	TRBJ2-2	CASSSGQNTGELFF	TGCGCCAGCAGCTCAGGACAGAACACCGGGGAGCTGTTTTTT
-	-	12	TRBV19	TRBJ1-5	CASSEEGGPQHF	TGTGCCAGTAGCGAAGAAGGTGGGCCCCAGCATTTT
-	-	13	TRBV4-1	TRBJ2-7	CASSQGREAEQYF	TGCGCCAGCAGCCAAGGCAGGGAGGCCGAGCAGTACTTC
-	TRBD1	15	TRBV14	TRBJ2-7	CASSPFTGGVYEQYF	TGTGCCAGCAGCCCCTTCACAGGGGGAGTCTACGAGCAGTACTTC
once	-	15	TRBV4-2	TRBJ1-2	CASSQDRREVYGYTF	TGTGCCAGCAGCCAAGATCGGAGGGAGGTCTATGGCTACACCTTC
-	TRBD1	14	TRBV30	TRBJ2-5	CAWSPGQGRETQYF	TGTGCCTGGAGTCCCGGACAGGGCAGAGAGACCCAGTACTTC
-	-	15	TRBV19	TRBJ1-5	CASSIRLGANQPQHF	TGTGCCAGTAGTATACGGTTGGGTGCGAATCAGCCCCAGCATTTT
-	-	15	TRBV5-6	TRBJ1-3	CASSLLHLSGNTIYF	TGTGCCAGCAGCTTGTTGCACCTCTCTGGAAACACCATATATTTT
-	-	14	TRBV10-3	TRBJ1-1	CAISGGGGNTEAFF	TGTGCCATCAGTGGGGGTGGAGGGAACACTGAAGCTTTCTTT
-	TRBD1	15	TRBV5-4	TRBJ1-4	CASSLSGQGTEKLFF	TGTGCCAGCAGCCTGTCGGGACAGGGGACTGAAAAACTGTTTTTT
-	TRBD1	15	TRBV6-5	TRBJ1-2	CASSRRTGGNGGYTF	TGTGCCAGCAGCCGACGGACAGGGGGCAACGGTGGCTACACCTTC
-	-	13	TRBV7-3	TRBJ2-3	CASSGGFGDTQYF	TGTGCCAGCAGCGGGGGCTTTGGTGATACGCAGTATTTT
few	TRBD1	14	TRBV28	TRBJ1-1	CASRWTGISTEAFF	TGTGCCAGCAGATGGACAGGTATTAGCACTGAAGCTTTCTTT
-	-	16	TRBV15	TRBJ1-3	CATSRDFGYSGNTIYF	TGTGCCACCAGCAGAGATTTTGGCTACTCTGGAAACACCATATATTTT
-	TRBD2	16	TRBV5-1	TRBJ2-3	CASRLTSGGAGDTQYF	TGCGCCAGCAGGCTGACTAGCGGCGGGGCCGGAGATACGCAGTATTTT
-	-	15	TRBV2	TRBJ2-7	CASKIRDLAVREQYF	TGTGCCAGCAAAATCCGGGACTTAGCCGTACGGGAGCAGTACTTC
-	-	14	TRBV28	TRBJ1-5	CASRVDLLNQPQHF	TGTGCCAGCAGAGTCGACCTTCTTAATCAGCCCCAGCATTTT
-	TRBD2	17	TRBV5-1	TRBJ2-1	CASSLGTSGRGDNEQFF	TGCGCCAGCAGCTTGGGGACTAGCGGGAGAGGGGACAATGAGCAGTTCTTC
-	TRBD1	15	TRBV7-9	TRBJ1-1	CASSSRTGANTEAFF	TGTGCCAGCAGCTCCCGGACAGGGGCGAACACTGAAGCTTTCTTT
once	TRBD2	15	TRBV7-3	TRBJ2-3	CASRQTAGGADTQYF	TGTGCCAGCAGGCAAACAGCGGGAGGGGCAGATACGCAGTATTTT
-	-	13	TRBV5-6	TRBJ2-7	CASSPGPTYEQYF	TGTGCCAGCAGCCCCGGCCCCACCTACGAGCAGTACTTC
few	-	14	TRBV6-1	TRBJ2-7	CASTELDGAYEQYF	TGTGCCAGCACTGAACTGGACGGAGCCTACGAGCAGTACTTC
-	TRBD2	15	TRBV9	TRBJ2-1	CASSRTSGRWGEQFF	TGTGCCAGCAGCCGGACTAGCGGGAGGTGGGGGGAGCAGTTCTTC
-	-	11	TRBV29-1	TRBJ1-1	CSAFLNTEAFF	TGCAGCGCCTTTTTGAACACTGAAGCTTTCTTT
-	-	14	TRBV7-8	TRBJ1-3	CASSFGVFGNTIYF	TGTGCCAGCAGCTTCGGGGTTTTCGGAAACACCATATATTTT
-	-	12	TRBV28	TRBJ2-2	CASRGQGGELFF	TGTGCCAGCAGGGGGCAGGGCGGGGAGCTGTTTTTT
-	-	14	TRBV2	TRBJ1-5	CASSGEGVDQPQHF	TGTGCCAGCAGTGGGGAGGGAGTGGATCAGCCCCAGCATTTT
-	-	14	TRBV27	TRBJ2-1	CASNRAGAGGEQFF	TGTGCCAGCAATCGGGCAGGCGCCGGTGGTGAGCAGTTCTTC